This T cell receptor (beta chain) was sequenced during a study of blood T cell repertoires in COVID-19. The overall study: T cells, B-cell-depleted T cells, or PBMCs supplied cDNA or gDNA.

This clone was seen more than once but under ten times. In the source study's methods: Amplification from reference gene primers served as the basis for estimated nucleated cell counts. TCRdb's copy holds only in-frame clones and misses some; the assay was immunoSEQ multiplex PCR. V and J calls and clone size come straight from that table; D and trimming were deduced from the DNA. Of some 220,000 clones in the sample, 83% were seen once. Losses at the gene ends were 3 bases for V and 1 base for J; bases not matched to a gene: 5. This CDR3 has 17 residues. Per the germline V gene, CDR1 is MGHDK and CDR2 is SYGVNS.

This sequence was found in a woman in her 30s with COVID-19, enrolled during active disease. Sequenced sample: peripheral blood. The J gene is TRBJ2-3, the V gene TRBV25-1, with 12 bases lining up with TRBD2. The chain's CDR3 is CASSDWRLAGGTDTQYF. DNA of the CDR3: TGTGCCAGCAGTGACTGGAGACTAGCGGGAGGCACAGATACGCAGTATTTT.